This T cell receptor (beta chain) was sequenced for a study of identical twins. Study outcomes and limitations: Out-of-frame sharing of TCR alpha in monozygotic twins was underestimated by models. Fewer insertions were carried by abundant cord blood beta clonotypes, but none was seen in memory repertoires.

TCRdb used MiXCR to reprocess the 5' RACE reads, holding one entry per CDR3 protein. The sample contains 1.5 million to 2 million distinct CDR3 sequences, 25% to 35% of which appear only once. Between the trimmed V and J ends, which lost 5 bases and 6 bases, there was a span of 7 bases. In germline, CDR1 is SNHLY, CDR2 FYNNEI. The CDR3 loop spans 11 amino acids. This clonotype came up a few times. The antigen remains undetermined. Sample: cord blood. The sequence came from a newborn girl in good health. The chain uses TRBV2 and TRBJ1-2; D not certain. The DNA for the CDR3 is TGTGCCAGCAGTAACCTCGATGGCTACACCTTC. Protein sequence: CASSNLDGYTF.